Below, one T cell receptor (beta chain) is given with its context. The sample belongs to a study of blood T cell repertoires in COVID-19. As for the study in general: Both acute and convalescent COVID-19 samples were obtained from the United States, Italy and Spain.

Per the original data handling: Estimated nucleated cell counts came from reference gene primer amplification. Using immunoSEQ multiplex PCR, the repertoire was profiled, and TCRdb retains in-frame clones only, with some absent. The V and J calls and clone size are taken from that table; D and trimming were inferred from the DNA. This table has some 180,000 clones, 65% to 85% appearing once. Input material: peripheral blood. The source is a man between 65 and 85 years old with active or convalescent COVID-19.

The CDR3 nucleotides read TGTGCCTGGTCCGCGGGGGGCGAGCAGTACTTC. Its translation: CAWSAGGEQYF. This sequence joins TRBV30 and TRBJ2-7; 8 positions agree with TRBD2. The ends lost 5 bases at V and 6 bases at J; junction bases unmatched: 3. Germline V CDR1 and CDR2: GTSNPN, SVGIG (reference sequence). There are 11 residues in the CDR3. The variable domain in full, with the rest retrieved from reference TRBV30 and TRBJ2-7, is SQTIHQWPATLVQPVGSPLSLECTVEGTSNPNLYWYRQAAGRGLQLLFYSVGIGQISSEVPQNLSASRPQDRQFILSSKKLLLSDSGFYLCAWSAGGEQYFGPGTRLTVT.